This TCR beta chain was profiled in a study of blood T cell repertoires in COVID-19. Germline lookup yields CDR1 LGHNA and CDR2 YNFKEQ. Unmatched junction bases numbered 12, after V lost 0 bases and J lost 4 bases. The CDR3 is 19 residues long. Libraries were prepared by immunoSEQ multiplex PCR; TCRdb keeps only in-frame clonotypes and omits some of them. The sample records fewer than 250,000 clones, roughly 80% being singletons. V is TRBV4-2 and J is TRBJ2-3; 11 nucleotides match TRBD2. This TCR was sampled from a woman older than 75 with acute or convalescent COVID-19. Sequenced: peripheral blood. CDR3 amino acids: CASSQEVAGGPVSPDTQYF. The CDR3 bases are TGTGCCAGCAGCCAAGAGGTAGCGGGAGGGCCAGTGTCTCCAGATACGCAGTATTTT.